Presented here are 30 T cell receptor beta chains from one specimen sequenced in a study of T cells in Graves' hyperthyroidism and ophthalmopathy. Template material for amplifying TCR beta CDR3 regions consisted of RNA transcripts. The primer set for the first-round RT-PCR of the TCR CDR3 was HTBI. TCRdb re-called the multiplex PCR reads with MiXCR, one entry per CDR3 protein. The sample has 500,000 to 600,000 distinct CDR3 sequences; just under 20% are singletons. Sequencing input: blood. Receptors originate from a man aged 40-49 years with Graves' ophthalmopathy.

This clonotype was counted a few times. This rearrangement joins TRBV9 to TRBJ2-3; D is tentatively TRBD1 or TRBD2 (5 bases each). Per the germline V gene, CDR1 is SGDLS and CDR2 is YYNGEE. The length of the CDR3 is 15 residues. V lost 3 bases to trimming and J lost 0 bases, with 11 bases between them. The CDR3 spells CASSARDGSTDTQYF. Here the CDR3 DNA reads TGTGCCAGCAGCGCCCGGGACGGTAGCACAGATACGCAGTATTTT.

There are a few counts of this clonotype. V gene TRBV12-3 or TRBV12-4 combines with J gene TRBJ1-4, with TRBD1 as a possible D gene (5 bases). The CDR3 contains 18 residues. Deletions cut 3 bases from V and 0 bases from J, with 17 bases between. The CDR3 sequence: CASSFRSGLGATNEKLFF. Written as DNA, the CDR3 is TGTGCCAGCAGTTTTCGTTCTGGCCTGGGGGCAACTAATGAAAAACTGTTTTTT.

This clonotype came up a few times. The chain has TRBV30 and TRBJ2-4; perhaps TRBD1 as D (5 bases). This CDR3 has 15 amino acids. V was clipped by 3 bases and J by 0 bases, with 12 bases between them. Germline CDR1 GTSNPN, CDR2 SVGIG (reference sequence). The CDR3: CAWSPGQLAKNIQYF. In nucleotides, the CDR3 is TGTGCCTGGAGCCCCGGACAATTAGCCAAAAACATTCAGTACTTC.

The sample holds many counts of this clonotype. In DNA form, the CDR3 reads TGTGCCTGGCGCCGGGACAGGAGGAGGGTTGAGCAGTTCTTC. Translated: CAWRRDRRRVEQFF. The chain joins TRBV30 to TRBJ2-1; 8 nucleotides agree with TRBD1. CDR3 length equals 14 residues. Germline CDR1 GTSNPN, CDR2 SVGIG (reference sequence). V shed 5 bases and J 9 bases; nucleotides not matched to a gene: 12.

This clonotype came up a few times. V usage is TRBV4-1 and J usage is TRBJ1-4, with TRBD1 matching over 8 bases. V gave up 4 bases and J gave up 5 bases; unmatched junction bases: 3. Germline assignment: CDR1 MGHRA and CDR2 YSYEKL. The CDR3 covers 14 residues. The CDR3: CASSLRTGNEKLFF. The CDR3 DNA sequence: TGCGCCAGCAGCCTCCGGACAGGGAATGAAAAACTGTTTTTT.

This clonotype was seen a handful of times. The rearrangement uses TRBV6-1 and TRBJ2-1; a possible D gene is TRBD1 (5 bases). CDR3 length: 10 residues. Germline V CDR1 and CDR2: MNHNS, SASEGT. Deletions cut 7 bases from V and 7 bases from J, with 5 bases between. Here the CDR3 reads CASKGNEQFF. The CDR3 DNA reads TGTGCCAGCAAGGGGAATGAGCAGTTCTTC.

This clonotype was detected only a few times. The chain uses TRBV4-2 and TRBJ2-6; possibly TRBD2 for D (6 bases). The V and J ends lost 1 base and 0 bases respectively, with 13 bases between them. Germline lookup yields CDR1 LGHNA and CDR2 YNFKEQ. This CDR3 is built from 18 residues. The CDR3 coding sequence is TGTGCCAGCAGCCAAGGGGAGTTGGGGGGCTCTGGGGCCAACGTCCTGACTTTC. This codes for CASSQGELGGSGANVLTF.

The V and J genes are TRBV6-1 and TRBJ1-6; 7 bases are shared with TRBD1. The J segment lost 10 bases and the V segment lost 2 bases, leaving 5 bases of the junction unmatched. This CDR3 region has 14 residues. The germline CDR1 and CDR2 sequences are MNHNS and SASEGT. CDR3 in DNA: TGTGCCAGCAGTGAAATGGGGGACAGATCACCCCTCCACTTT. It translates to CASSEMGDRSPLHF.

This clonotype was counted between two and nine times. The V call is TRBV7-2, the J call TRBJ1-3; possible D gene TRBD1, 5 bases. The CDR3 length is 17 residues. Trimming removed 2 bases at V and 0 bases at J, with 14 bases between. Germline V gives CDR1 SGHTA, CDR2 FQGNSA. This chain's CDR3 is CASSLIHRSPSGNTIYF. In DNA form, the CDR3 reads TGTGCCAGCAGCTTAATCCACAGGAGCCCCTCTGGAAACACCATATATTTT.

This clonotype has just a few counts. The CDR3 sequence: CASRQTGGFSTDTQYF. The CDR3 DNA follows: TGTGCCAGCAGACAGACAGGGGGCTTTAGCACAGATACGCAGTATTTT. The gene calls are TRBV12-3 or TRBV12-4 and TRBJ2-3, with 10 nucleotides matching TRBD1. V shed 6 bases and J 0 bases; nucleotides not matched to a gene: 6. The CDR3 consists of 16 residues.

This clonotype was picked up a small number of times. This rearrangement joins TRBV6-2 or TRBV6-3 to TRBJ2-4; either TRBD1 or TRBD2 may fit D (5 bases each). V lost 5 bases and J lost 0, with 14 bases in between. CDR3 length: 16 residues. Looked up from germline, CDR1 is MNHEY and CDR2 is SVGEGT. The CDR3 DNA sequence: TGTGCCAGCAGTACCCGTTCGGGGCTAGCCAAAAACATTCAGTACTTC. Its translation is CASSTRSGLAKNIQYF.

This clonotype was detected a few times. The rearrangement links TRBV18 to TRBJ2-2; D not certain. V lost 2 bases and J lost 3, with 10 bases in between. From germline, CDR1 is KGHSH and CDR2 LQKENI. The CDR3 is 15 amino acids. CDR3 bases: TGTGCCAGCTCACCATTGGATTCGGACACCGGGGAGCTGTTTTTT. It yields the protein CASSPLDSDTGELFF. The complete variable domain, with remaining parts taken from reference TRBV18 and TRBJ2-2, reads NAGVMQNPRHLVRRRGQEARLRCSPMKGHSHVYWYRQLPEEGLKFMVYLQKENIIDESGMPKERFSAEFPKEGPSILRIQQVVRGDSAAYFCASSPLDSDTGELFFGEGSRLTVL.

This clonotype was seen more than once but under ten times. The rearrangement links TRBV5-5 to TRBJ1-3; D gene ambiguous. The CDR3 loop spans 15 amino acids. The germline V gene encodes CDR1 SGHKS and CDR2 YYEKEE (reference sequence). V was shortened by 4 bases and J by 4 bases, with 15 bases between the two germline ends. CDR3 loop: CASSATFEGGNTIYF. CDR3 DNA sequence: TGTGCCAGCAGCGCCACCTTTGAGGGAGGAAACACCATATATTTT.

V usage is TRBV7-2 and J usage is TRBJ1-2; D gene uncertain. V gave up 1 base and J gave up 7 bases, with 7 bases separating them. From germline, CDR1 is SGHTA and CDR2 FQGNSA. The CDR3 consists of 12 residues. The CDR3 region has the DNA TGTGCCAGCAGCTTAGGACCGCGTGGCTACACCTTC. Its protein product is CASSLGPRGYTF.

The chain couples TRBV6-1 to TRBJ1-5; possibly TRBD1 for D (5 bases). V lost 0 bases, J lost 4 bases, and 13 bases lay in between. Germline-derived CDR1 and CDR2 are MNHNS and SASEGT. This CDR3 comprises 16 residues. CDR3 DNA sequence: TGTGCCAGCAGTGAAGCTTCCTACAGGAAAAATCAGCCCCAGCATTTT. Translation: CASSEASYRKNQPQHF.

This clonotype was recorded at least ten times. The V gene is TRBV5-6, the J gene TRBJ2-1, with 8 bases aligning to TRBD2. Germline values: CDR1 SGHDT, CDR2 YYEEEE. Trimming took 0 bases from V and 4 from J; bases not matched to a gene: 3. This CDR3 has 15 residues. The CDR3 spells CASSLVSSGYNEQFF. The CDR3, as DNA: TGTGCCAGCAGCTTGGTTTCTAGCGGGTACAATGAGCAGTTCTTC.

This clonotype was observed many times. The chain combines TRBV27 with TRBJ2-7; D gene unclear. Germline CDR1 MNHEY, CDR2 SMNVEV (reference sequence). The ends were cut back, 4 bases at V and 6 bases at J, with 10 bases in the middle. The CDR3 sequence is 12 residues long. CDR3 DNA: TGTGCCAGCAGTTCGACATCGCTCGAGCAGTACTTC. As protein: CASSSTSLEQYF.

This clonotype was recorded many times. The genes are TRBV7-9 and TRBJ1-2; 8 nucleotides line up with TRBD1. V trimming: 5 bases; J trimming: 4 bases; junction bases outside the gene matches: 15. This CDR3 contains 17 residues. Per the germline V gene, CDR1 is SEHNR and CDR2 is FQNEAQ (reference sequence). The DNA of the CDR3 is TGTGCCAGCAGCCTAGGATCCGAGGGACAGGCGGCCTATGGCTACACCTTC. Protein: CASSLGSEGQAAYGYTF.

This clonotype was counted ten times or more. The rearrangement links TRBV7-8 to TRBJ2-5; 15 positions agree with TRBD2. The germline CDR1 and CDR2 sequences are SGHVS and FQNEAQ. The CDR3 is made up of 18 amino acids. The V segment lost 5 bases and the J segment 4 bases; nucleotides outside the gene matches: 11. The CDR3 region has the DNA TGTGCCAGCAGCCCGGTCCCGGGACTAGCGGGGGGAGCAGAGACCCAGTACTTC. Translating gives CASSPVPGLAGGAETQYF.

To note about this clonotype: A read error may be the cause here, since a much bigger clone is one base away. This rearrangement joins TRBV18 to TRBJ2-7; TRBD2 matches at 9 bases. There are 15 residues in the CDR3. Per the germline V gene, CDR1 is KGHSH and CDR2 is LQKENI. CDR3 nucleotides: TGTGCCAGCCCACCACCGGCGGGGGGGCCCCACGAGCAGTACTTC. It encodes CASPPPAGGPHEQYF.

This clonotype was seen ten or more times. CDR3 amino acids: CASSEAGSNYGYTF. The CDR3 DNA sequence: TGCGCCAGCAGCGAAGCCGGGAGCAACTATGGCTACACCTTC. This sequence joins TRBV5-1 and TRBJ1-2; D gene uncertain. This CDR3 is built from 14 residues. Trimming took off 4 bases at V and 2 bases at J, with 12 bases between the two ends. Germline V gene data show CDR1 as SGHRS and CDR2 as YFSETQ.

The rearrangement joins TRBV7-9 to TRBJ1-2; D is ambiguous. Germline CDR1 is SEHNR and CDR2 is FQNEAQ (reference sequence). This CDR3 contains 13 residues. Trimming stripped 2 bases from V and 2 bases from J, with 6 bases between. The CDR3 region has the DNA TGTGCCAGCAGCTTAATGGGGAACTATGGCTACACCTTC. It encodes CASSLMGNYGYTF.

This clonotype came up many times. The rearrangement uses TRBV12-3 or TRBV12-4 and TRBJ1-2; no definite D call. Trimming took 2 bases from V and 2 from J, leaving 6 bases between them. The CDR3 contains 13 residues. CDR3 loop: CASSLLNNYGYTF. The DNA of the CDR3 is TGTGCCAGCAGTTTATTGAACAACTATGGCTACACCTTC.

The CDR3 loop reads CASSPLPGLGMNTEAFF. The CDR3, as DNA: TGTGCCAGCAGCCCCTTGCCGGGACTGGGTATGAACACTGAAGCTTTCTTT. The chain has TRBV3-1 and TRBJ1-1; tentatively, D is TRBD1 (5 bases). Germline V gene data show CDR1 as LGHDT and CDR2 as YNNKEL (reference sequence). The CDR3 totals 17 residues. With 4 bases removed from V and 0 bases from J, the gap between germline ends came to 18 bases.

This clonotype was observed at least ten times. The V gene is TRBV5-1, the J gene TRBJ1-2, with TRBD1 matching over 9 bases. V was pared by 4 bases and J by 3 bases, with 10 bases of the junction left unmatched. Germline-derived CDR1 and CDR2 are SGHRS and YFSETQ. The CDR3 totals 16 residues. Here the CDR3 DNA reads TGCGCCAGCAGCACGACCGGGACAGGGATCGACTATGGCTACACCTTC. Amino acids: CASSTTGTGIDYGYTF. Looking up the rest from reference TRBV5-1 and TRBJ1-2 gives the full variable domain: KAGVTQTPRYLIKTRGQQVTLSCSPISGHRSVSWYQQTPGQGLQFLFEYFSETQRNKGNFPGRFSGRQFSNSRSEMNVSTLELGDSALYLCASSTTGTGIDYGYTFGSGTRLTVV.

V and J are TRBV19 and TRBJ2-1; 7 bases align to TRBD2. The germline V gene has CDR1 LNHDA and CDR2 SQIVND (reference sequence). The ends lost 1 base at V and 8 bases at J; junction bases unmatched: 2. CDR3 length equals 13 residues. CDR3 region: CASSIGGGDEQFF. CDR3 bases: TGTGCCAGTAGTATAGGGGGGGGGGATGAGCAGTTCTTC.

This clonotype has a handful of counts. The chain recombines TRBV28 with TRBJ2-5; D may be TRBD1 or TRBD2 (6 bases each). Germline V lookup: CDR1 MDHEN, CDR2 SYDVKM. CDR3 length: 16 residues. The germline V and J ends were trimmed by 6 bases and 3 bases, with 20 bases remaining between them. DNA of the CDR3: TGTGCCAGCAGCGAGGCCCTAGGGGGGAGGAAAGAGACCCAGTACTTC. Translation gives CASSEALGGRKETQYF.

The rearrangement links TRBV29-1 to TRBJ2-1; a weak D match, TRBD1 (5 bases). Between the trimmed V and J ends, which lost 7 bases and 7 bases, there was a span of 23 bases. The germline gives CDR1 SQVTM, CDR2 ANQGSEA. The CDR3 length is 15 residues. As DNA, the CDR3 is TGCAGCGCAACTCTCGGACACGGCTCCGGGAATGAGCAGTTCTTC. It translates to CSATLGHGSGNEQFF.

V usage is TRBV9 and J usage is TRBJ2-5; D ambiguous. Germline CDR1 is SGDLS and CDR2 is YYNGEE. This CDR3 spans 11 amino acids. Trimming stripped 3 bases from V and 7 bases from J, with 7 bases between. In DNA, the CDR3 is TGTGCCAGCAGCGCGAAAAGGACCCAGTACTTC. The encoded protein is CASSAKRTQYF.

The chain is built from TRBV27 and TRBJ2-3; no clear D. The CDR3 covers 14 residues. V lost 6 bases, J lost 4 bases, and 14 bases lay in between. Germline CDR1 is MNHEY and CDR2 is SMNVEV (reference sequence). This CDR3 reads CASRTSLEADTQYF. The CDR3 coding sequence is TGTGCCAGCAGAACATCCCTCGAGGCAGATACGCAGTATTTT.